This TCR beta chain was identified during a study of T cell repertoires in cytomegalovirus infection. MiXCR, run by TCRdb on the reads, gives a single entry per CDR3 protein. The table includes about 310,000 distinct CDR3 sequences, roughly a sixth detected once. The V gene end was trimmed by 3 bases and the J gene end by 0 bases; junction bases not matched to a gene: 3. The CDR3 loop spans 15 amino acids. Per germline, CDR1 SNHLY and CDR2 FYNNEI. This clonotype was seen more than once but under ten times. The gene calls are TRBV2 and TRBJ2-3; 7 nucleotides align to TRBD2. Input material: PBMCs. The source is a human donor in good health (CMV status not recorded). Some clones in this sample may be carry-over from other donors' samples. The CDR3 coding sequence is TGTGCCAGCAGTGACAGACTAGCTAGCACAGATACGCAGTATTTT. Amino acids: CASSDRLASTDTQYF.